This T cell receptor beta chain was found in a study of blood T cell repertoires in COVID-19. Participants spanned ages 18 to 89 years and resided in some 22 US areas. TCRdb keeps only in-frame clones here, not all; method: immunoSEQ multiplex PCR. The repertoire includes around 300,000 clones, around 87% of them detected once, and about 5.2% sits in the top ten. There are 17 residues in the CDR3. Germline V gives CDR1 SGHNT, CDR2 YYREEE (reference sequence). V lost 0 bases and J lost 3, with 18 bases in between. The chain links TRBV5-4 to TRBJ1-2; D might be TRBD1 (5 bases). The sequenced sample consisted of PBMCs or T cells enriched from blood (not recorded which). The clonotype comes from a woman aged 25 to 39 who had recovered from COVID-19. The DNA for the CDR3 is TGTGCCAGCAGCTTGGAAGGGCTCCGGCAGGGATACTATGGCTACACCTTC. Translating it yields CASSLEGLRQGYYGYTF.